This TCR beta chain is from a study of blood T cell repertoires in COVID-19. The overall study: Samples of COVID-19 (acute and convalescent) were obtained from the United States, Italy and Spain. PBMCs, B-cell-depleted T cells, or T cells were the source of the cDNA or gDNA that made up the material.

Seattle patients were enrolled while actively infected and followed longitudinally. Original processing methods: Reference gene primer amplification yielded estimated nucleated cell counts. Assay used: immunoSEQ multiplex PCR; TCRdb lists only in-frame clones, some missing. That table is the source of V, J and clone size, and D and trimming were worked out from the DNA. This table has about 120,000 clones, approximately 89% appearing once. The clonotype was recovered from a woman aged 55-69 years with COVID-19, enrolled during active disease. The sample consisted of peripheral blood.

The CDR3 reads CASSRLQETQYF. The CDR3 DNA sequence: TGCGCCAGCAGCCGACTACAAGAGACCCAGTACTTC. The chain is built from TRBV5-1 and TRBJ2-5; D is possibly TRBD2 (5 bases). Trimming took off 4 bases at V and 2 bases at J, with 6 bases between the two ends. Germline-derived CDR1 and CDR2 are SGHRS and YFSETQ. The CDR3 extends over 12 amino acids.